Here is one T cell receptor beta chain with its context. Its antigen specificity is not known. The input lacks base qualities; no much larger clone sits a single base away. These data originate in a study of radiotherapy plus CTLA-4 blockade in lung cancer (dated by TCRdb to the late 2010s). For the study in its entirety: Among the enrolled patients, about 19% had an objective response, and roughly 30% reached disease control.

The study tested focal radiation therapy combined with CTLA-4 blockade (ipilimumab) in patients with chemo-refractory metastatic non-small-cell lung cancer. The library was prepared using the immunoSEQ multiplex PCR assay. TCRdb provides this immuneACCESS table in a form limited to in-frame rearrangements. Some clones are lacking; in checked studies, under half of them reflect an unresolved V gene, and why the rest are absent is not known. Within this sample are some 120,000 clones, with approximately 80% of them counted one time only. Of the sample, around 3% is held by the ten largest clones. The study at large found these results: Increased serum interferon-beta after radiation, together with early dynamic changes in blood T cell clones, were reported to be the strongest predictors of response. After treatment with radiotherapy and ipilimumab, TCR clones that originated in tumors expanded in peripheral blood.

The CDR3 covers 15 residues, taking in both the cysteine and the phenylalanine. CDR3 DNA only is kept here, 45 bases in frame from base 1. V loses 6 bases of germline sequence and J loses 10 bases, and the interval between the two ends is 19 bases. In the germline V gene, CDR1 corresponds to KGHSH and CDR2 to LQKENI. The sequence derives from a human donor with non-small cell lung cancer that progressed on radiotherapy plus ipilimumab. Some clones in this sample may be carry-over from other donors' samples. The V and J genes are TRBV18 and TRBJ1-6, with TRBD1 perhaps the D gene, on 5 matching bases. The sequenced sample was peripheral blood, obtained from a patient treated with radiotherapy plus ipilimumab. The nucleotide sequence is TGTGCCAGCTCCCCTATTTGGGGCACGGACTCACCCCTCCACTTT. This translates into CASSPIWGTDSPLHF.